Following are 21 T cell receptor beta chains from one sample sequenced in a study of CD8+ T cells in alopecia areata. Documented treatment: oral pan-JAK inhibitor, 5-10 mg twice daily. Sequencing relied on a cDNA template that was reverse transcribed from extracted RNA. Here immunoSEQ multiplex PCR was the method, and the copy in TCRdb shows in-frame clones only, minus some. The sample holds 95,000 to 110,000 clones, roughly 89% seen once. The specimen was CD8+ T cells sorted from blood, collected at week 24, from a patient treated with tofacitinib. The source of these receptors is a human donor with alopecia areata.

This clone was seen a single time. DNA for the CDR3: TGCAGCGCCGTCGGACGGCTAAACTATGGCTACACCTTC. Protein sequence: CSAVGRLNYGYTF. The chain combines TRBV29-1 with TRBJ1-2; D call uncertain. The CDR3 spans 13 residues. V shed 7 bases and J shed 2 bases, with 14 bases lying between them. In germline, CDR1 is SQVTM, CDR2 ANQGSEA.

The rearrangement links TRBV6-5 to TRBJ2-5, with a possible D match to TRBD1 (6 bases). V was clipped by 8 bases and J by 1 base, with 14 bases between them. Germline values: CDR1 MNHEY, CDR2 SVGAGI. This CDR3 has 14 residues. The CDR3 region is CASLSGDIQETQYF. DNA of the CDR3: TGTGCCAGCCTTTCAGGGGATATCCAAGAGACCCAGTACTTC.

The CDR3 DNA is TGTGCCAGCCTAGCGGGGGTGCACGAGCAGTACTTC. This translates into CASLAGVHEQYF. V usage is TRBV2 and J usage is TRBJ2-7; TRBD2 matches at 10 bases. The CDR3 contains 12 residues. Germline V gene sequence: CDR1 SNHLY, CDR2 FYNNEI. V gave up 8 bases and J gave up 5 bases; unmatched junction bases: 3.

The chain couples TRBV7-9 to TRBJ2-3; tentatively, D is TRBD1 (6 bases). The CDR3 extends over 14 amino acids. In germline, CDR1 is SEHNR, CDR2 FQNEAQ (reference sequence). Trimming shortened V by 5 bases and J by 2 bases, and 11 bases separated the two germline ends. This CDR3 is CASSNDRTTDTQYF. CDR3 coding DNA: TGTGCCAGCAGCAATGACAGGACCACAGATACGCAGTATTTT.

The chain carries TRBV11-2 and TRBJ2-7; perhaps TRBD1 as D (6 bases). V gave up 7 bases and J gave up 3 bases, with 10 bases separating them. The CDR3 sequence is 12 residues long. From germline, CDR1 is SGHAT and CDR2 FQNNGV. The DNA of the CDR3 is TGTGCCAGCACCCGGACAGTCTACGAGCAGTACTTC. Translated: CASTRTVYEQYF.

The rearrangement uses TRBV9 and TRBJ2-1; D might be TRBD1 or TRBD2, each matching 6 bases. V was clipped by 3 bases and J by 6 bases, with 22 bases between them. CDR1 is SGDLS, CDR2 YYNGEE, per germline. The CDR3 consists of 17 residues. CDR3 sequence reads: CASSGPRPGASPNEQFF. The DNA for the CDR3 is TGTGCCAGCAGCGGACCCCGTCCGGGGGCCTCACCCAATGAGCAGTTCTTC.

Note on this clone: This sample also contains other DNA sequences that code for the same CDR3. This sequence joins TRBV5-1 and TRBJ2-7; tentatively, D is TRBD1 (6 bases). This CDR3 has 13 amino acids. Trimming shortened V by 2 bases and J by 1 base, and 7 bases separated the two germline ends. CDR1 and CDR2 from the germline V gene are SGHRS and YFSETQ. CDR3 in amino acids: CASSFGQSYEQYF. As DNA, the CDR3 is TGCGCCAGCAGCTTCGGACAGTCCTACGAGCAGTACTTC.

V and J are TRBV7-6 and TRBJ2-1, with D perhaps matching TRBD2 (6 bases). The germline V gene encodes CDR1 SGHVS and CDR2 FNYEAQ. V was trimmed by 5 bases and J by 9 bases, leaving 11 bases between them. There are 12 residues in the CDR3. The CDR3 DNA follows: TGTGCCAGCAGCCGGGACGGGGGTGAGCAGTTCTTC. Residues: CASSRDGGEQFF. Looking up the rest from reference TRBV7-6 and TRBJ2-1 gives the full variable domain: GAGVSQSPRYKVTKRGQDVALRCDPISGHVSLYWYRQALGQGPEFLTYFNYEAQQDKSGLPNDRFSAERPEGSISTLTIQRTEQRDSAMYRCASSRDGGEQFFGPGTRLTVL.

V gene TRBV18 combines with J gene TRBJ2-3; D not certain. CDR3 size: 13 residues. CDR1 KGHSH and CDR2 LQKENI come from the germline V gene. Trimming took off 6 bases at V and 2 bases at J, with 9 bases between the two ends. DNA for the CDR3: TGTGCCAGCTCCCTCTCCCCCACAGATACGCAGTATTTT. The encoded protein is CASSLSPTDTQYF.

This clone was seen more than once but under ten times. The V gene is TRBV10-3, the J gene TRBJ2-1; D might be TRBD1 (5 bases). CDR1 and CDR2 (germline): ENHRY, SYGVKD. Between the trimmed V and J ends, which lost 6 bases and 1 base, there was a span of 13 bases. The CDR3 contains 15 residues. The CDR3 sequence is CAISQRQGSYNEQFF. The CDR3 DNA is TGTGCCATCAGCCAGAGGCAGGGTTCCTACAATGAGCAGTTCTTC.

The chain joins TRBV5-6 to TRBJ1-1, with TRBD1 matching over 9 bases. CDR1 and CDR2 from the germline V gene are SGHDT and YYEEEE. CDR3 size: 14 residues. The V and J ends lost 3 bases and 5 bases, in that order; junction bases with no gene match: 5. The CDR3 loop is CASSSLGQGTEAFF. CDR3 in DNA: TGTGCCAGCAGCTCCCTCGGACAGGGGACTGAAGCTTTCTTT.

This clone is a singleton in its sample. The chain carries TRBV6-5 and TRBJ1-1; no clear D. Per germline, CDR1 MNHEY and CDR2 SVGAGI. The CDR3 is 13 amino acids. Between the trimmed V and J ends, which lost 5 bases and 4 bases, there was a span of 11 bases. The chain's CDR3 is CASSRPGTTEAFF. As DNA, the CDR3 is TGTGCCAGCAGTAGACCGGGAACCACTGAAGCTTTCTTT.

J is TRBJ2-3 and V is TRBV6-1; TRBD2 might be the D (5 bases). This CDR3 is built from 14 residues. V was shortened by 7 bases and J by 1 base, with 12 bases between the two germline ends. Per germline, CDR1 MNHNS and CDR2 SASEGT. The CDR3 coding sequence is TGTGCCAGCACCCAGAGGGCAGGCACAGATACGCAGTATTTT. This codes for CASTQRAGTDTQYF.

DNA for the CDR3: TGTGCCAGCAGTTTAAAAGGGGCGCCCTACGAGCAGTACTTC. This encodes CASSLKGAPYEQYF. This sequence joins TRBV27 and TRBJ2-5; a weak D match, TRBD1 (5 bases). The DNA end lines up better with TRBJ2-7; the J call may be wrong. Germline CDR1 MNHEY, CDR2 SMNVEV (reference sequence). This CDR3 has 14 amino acids.

The chain has TRBV13 and TRBJ2-7; TRBD1 aligns across 8 bases. Germline loops: CDR1 PRHDT, CDR2 FYEKMQ (reference sequence). V was pared by 2 bases and J by 5 bases, with 8 bases of the junction left unmatched. This CDR3 contains 15 residues. CDR3: CASSLTIDRGNEQYF. The CDR3 region has the DNA TGTGCCAGCAGCTTAACCATCGACAGGGGCAACGAGCAGTACTTC.

In this sample, this clone turned up once. The CDR3 coding sequence is TGTGCCAGCAGGAGAGAAGAGTTATCTCGGGAGACCCAGTACTTC. The encoded protein is CASRREELSRETQYF. The chain carries TRBV6-5 and TRBJ2-5; the D is unclear. V lost 6 bases and J 5 bases, leaving 19 bases between the germline ends. The CDR3 is made up of 15 amino acids. Germline V gives CDR1 MNHEY, CDR2 SVGAGI.

The J gene is TRBJ2-1, the V gene TRBV4-1, with D perhaps matching TRBD2 (7 bases). The V end was cut by 7 bases, the J end by 2 bases, with 24 bases between. The CDR3 has 18 residues. Germline V gene lookup returns CDR1 MGHRA and CDR2 YSYEKL. The CDR3 DNA sequence: TGCGCCAGCACTCGAAGTCCCCGAAGCGGGACAACCTACAATGAGCAGTTCTTC. This gives the protein CASTRSPRSGTTYNEQFF.

This rearrangement joins TRBV29-1 to TRBJ1-3; D not certain. Germline V gene data show CDR1 as SQVTM and CDR2 as ANQGSEA. This CDR3 has 11 residues. Trimming shortened V by 7 bases and J by 3 bases, and 7 bases separated the two germline ends. The CDR3 is CSGVNGNTIYF. In DNA, the CDR3 is TGCAGCGGCGTCAATGGAAACACCATATATTTT.

The chain uses TRBV13 and TRBJ2-7, with D hard to call. The CDR3 has 12 amino acids. The V end was cut by 7 bases, the J end by 4 bases, with 11 bases between. Germline V gene sequence: CDR1 PRHDT, CDR2 FYEKMQ (reference sequence). CDR3 loop: CASKGIGYEQYF. Written as DNA, the CDR3 is TGTGCCAGCAAAGGAATCGGTTACGAGCAGTACTTC.

This chain joins TRBV29-1 and TRBJ2-5; D gene unclear. The DNA end is a closer match to TRBJ2-7, so the J assignment may be wrong. The length of the CDR3 is 10 residues. CDR1 SQVTM and CDR2 ANQGSEA come from the germline V gene. This CDR3 is CSVGDYEQYF. CDR3 coding DNA: TGCAGCGTTGGGGACTACGAGCAGTACTTC.

The chain combines TRBV13 with TRBJ1-1; D remains ambiguous. The CDR3 is made up of 12 amino acids. V was clipped by 0 bases and J by 3 bases, with 2 bases between them. From germline, CDR1 is PRHDT and CDR2 FYEKMQ (reference sequence). The CDR3 sequence: CASSLGYTEAFF. The CDR3 region has the DNA TGTGCCAGCAGCTTAGGTTACACTGAAGCTTTCTTT.